This TCR beta chain was profiled in a study of vaccination and CD4 T cells after COVID-19. This clonotype appeared a few times. What it binds is not known. The treatment here: approximately nine-day PBMC culture with coronavirus spike peptide pools or control peptides (ViraFEST assay). Per well, a few million PBMCs were cultured in the presence of 9 to 10 IU/ml IL-2 and around 10 ug/ml peptide pools. The CDR3 extends over 14 amino acids. V lost 5 bases and J 9 bases, leaving 18 bases between the germline ends. CDR1 SGHTS and CDR2 YDEGEE come from the germline V gene. With the Oncomine TCR Beta short-read assay, DNA from cultured CD4+ T cells was sequenced. TCRdb re-derived calls from the PCR reads in MiXCR, one entry per CDR3 protein. The sample lists about 20,000 distinct CDR3 sequences; just under 30% were seen once.

Sequencing was carried out using cultured CD4+ T cells from blood. The gene calls are TRBV5-8 and TRBJ1-5; no reliable D call. The clonotype was recovered from a human donor with COVID-19. CDR3 in amino acids: CASSTNVKQGPQHF. The CDR3 nucleotides read TGTGCCAGCAGTACAAACGTTAAACAAGGGCCCCAGCATTTT.